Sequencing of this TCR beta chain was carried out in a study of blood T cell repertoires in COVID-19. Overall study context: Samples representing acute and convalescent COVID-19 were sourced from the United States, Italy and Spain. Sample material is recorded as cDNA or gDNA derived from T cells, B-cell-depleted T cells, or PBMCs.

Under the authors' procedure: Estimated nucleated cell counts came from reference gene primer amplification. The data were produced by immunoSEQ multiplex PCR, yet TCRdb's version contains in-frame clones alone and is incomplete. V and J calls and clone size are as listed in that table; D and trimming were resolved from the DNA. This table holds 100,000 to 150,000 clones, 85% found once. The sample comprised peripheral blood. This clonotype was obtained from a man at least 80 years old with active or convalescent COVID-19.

The CDR3 reads CASSKAKRGRGNEQFF. CDR3 sequence (DNA): TGTGCCAGCAGCAAAGCAAAGCGGGGAAGAGGTAATGAGCAGTTCTTC. This sequence joins TRBV21-1 and TRBJ2-1; the D segment call TRBD2 is taken from the table without a DNA check. TRBV21-1 is given as a pseudogene. This CDR3 comprises 16 residues.